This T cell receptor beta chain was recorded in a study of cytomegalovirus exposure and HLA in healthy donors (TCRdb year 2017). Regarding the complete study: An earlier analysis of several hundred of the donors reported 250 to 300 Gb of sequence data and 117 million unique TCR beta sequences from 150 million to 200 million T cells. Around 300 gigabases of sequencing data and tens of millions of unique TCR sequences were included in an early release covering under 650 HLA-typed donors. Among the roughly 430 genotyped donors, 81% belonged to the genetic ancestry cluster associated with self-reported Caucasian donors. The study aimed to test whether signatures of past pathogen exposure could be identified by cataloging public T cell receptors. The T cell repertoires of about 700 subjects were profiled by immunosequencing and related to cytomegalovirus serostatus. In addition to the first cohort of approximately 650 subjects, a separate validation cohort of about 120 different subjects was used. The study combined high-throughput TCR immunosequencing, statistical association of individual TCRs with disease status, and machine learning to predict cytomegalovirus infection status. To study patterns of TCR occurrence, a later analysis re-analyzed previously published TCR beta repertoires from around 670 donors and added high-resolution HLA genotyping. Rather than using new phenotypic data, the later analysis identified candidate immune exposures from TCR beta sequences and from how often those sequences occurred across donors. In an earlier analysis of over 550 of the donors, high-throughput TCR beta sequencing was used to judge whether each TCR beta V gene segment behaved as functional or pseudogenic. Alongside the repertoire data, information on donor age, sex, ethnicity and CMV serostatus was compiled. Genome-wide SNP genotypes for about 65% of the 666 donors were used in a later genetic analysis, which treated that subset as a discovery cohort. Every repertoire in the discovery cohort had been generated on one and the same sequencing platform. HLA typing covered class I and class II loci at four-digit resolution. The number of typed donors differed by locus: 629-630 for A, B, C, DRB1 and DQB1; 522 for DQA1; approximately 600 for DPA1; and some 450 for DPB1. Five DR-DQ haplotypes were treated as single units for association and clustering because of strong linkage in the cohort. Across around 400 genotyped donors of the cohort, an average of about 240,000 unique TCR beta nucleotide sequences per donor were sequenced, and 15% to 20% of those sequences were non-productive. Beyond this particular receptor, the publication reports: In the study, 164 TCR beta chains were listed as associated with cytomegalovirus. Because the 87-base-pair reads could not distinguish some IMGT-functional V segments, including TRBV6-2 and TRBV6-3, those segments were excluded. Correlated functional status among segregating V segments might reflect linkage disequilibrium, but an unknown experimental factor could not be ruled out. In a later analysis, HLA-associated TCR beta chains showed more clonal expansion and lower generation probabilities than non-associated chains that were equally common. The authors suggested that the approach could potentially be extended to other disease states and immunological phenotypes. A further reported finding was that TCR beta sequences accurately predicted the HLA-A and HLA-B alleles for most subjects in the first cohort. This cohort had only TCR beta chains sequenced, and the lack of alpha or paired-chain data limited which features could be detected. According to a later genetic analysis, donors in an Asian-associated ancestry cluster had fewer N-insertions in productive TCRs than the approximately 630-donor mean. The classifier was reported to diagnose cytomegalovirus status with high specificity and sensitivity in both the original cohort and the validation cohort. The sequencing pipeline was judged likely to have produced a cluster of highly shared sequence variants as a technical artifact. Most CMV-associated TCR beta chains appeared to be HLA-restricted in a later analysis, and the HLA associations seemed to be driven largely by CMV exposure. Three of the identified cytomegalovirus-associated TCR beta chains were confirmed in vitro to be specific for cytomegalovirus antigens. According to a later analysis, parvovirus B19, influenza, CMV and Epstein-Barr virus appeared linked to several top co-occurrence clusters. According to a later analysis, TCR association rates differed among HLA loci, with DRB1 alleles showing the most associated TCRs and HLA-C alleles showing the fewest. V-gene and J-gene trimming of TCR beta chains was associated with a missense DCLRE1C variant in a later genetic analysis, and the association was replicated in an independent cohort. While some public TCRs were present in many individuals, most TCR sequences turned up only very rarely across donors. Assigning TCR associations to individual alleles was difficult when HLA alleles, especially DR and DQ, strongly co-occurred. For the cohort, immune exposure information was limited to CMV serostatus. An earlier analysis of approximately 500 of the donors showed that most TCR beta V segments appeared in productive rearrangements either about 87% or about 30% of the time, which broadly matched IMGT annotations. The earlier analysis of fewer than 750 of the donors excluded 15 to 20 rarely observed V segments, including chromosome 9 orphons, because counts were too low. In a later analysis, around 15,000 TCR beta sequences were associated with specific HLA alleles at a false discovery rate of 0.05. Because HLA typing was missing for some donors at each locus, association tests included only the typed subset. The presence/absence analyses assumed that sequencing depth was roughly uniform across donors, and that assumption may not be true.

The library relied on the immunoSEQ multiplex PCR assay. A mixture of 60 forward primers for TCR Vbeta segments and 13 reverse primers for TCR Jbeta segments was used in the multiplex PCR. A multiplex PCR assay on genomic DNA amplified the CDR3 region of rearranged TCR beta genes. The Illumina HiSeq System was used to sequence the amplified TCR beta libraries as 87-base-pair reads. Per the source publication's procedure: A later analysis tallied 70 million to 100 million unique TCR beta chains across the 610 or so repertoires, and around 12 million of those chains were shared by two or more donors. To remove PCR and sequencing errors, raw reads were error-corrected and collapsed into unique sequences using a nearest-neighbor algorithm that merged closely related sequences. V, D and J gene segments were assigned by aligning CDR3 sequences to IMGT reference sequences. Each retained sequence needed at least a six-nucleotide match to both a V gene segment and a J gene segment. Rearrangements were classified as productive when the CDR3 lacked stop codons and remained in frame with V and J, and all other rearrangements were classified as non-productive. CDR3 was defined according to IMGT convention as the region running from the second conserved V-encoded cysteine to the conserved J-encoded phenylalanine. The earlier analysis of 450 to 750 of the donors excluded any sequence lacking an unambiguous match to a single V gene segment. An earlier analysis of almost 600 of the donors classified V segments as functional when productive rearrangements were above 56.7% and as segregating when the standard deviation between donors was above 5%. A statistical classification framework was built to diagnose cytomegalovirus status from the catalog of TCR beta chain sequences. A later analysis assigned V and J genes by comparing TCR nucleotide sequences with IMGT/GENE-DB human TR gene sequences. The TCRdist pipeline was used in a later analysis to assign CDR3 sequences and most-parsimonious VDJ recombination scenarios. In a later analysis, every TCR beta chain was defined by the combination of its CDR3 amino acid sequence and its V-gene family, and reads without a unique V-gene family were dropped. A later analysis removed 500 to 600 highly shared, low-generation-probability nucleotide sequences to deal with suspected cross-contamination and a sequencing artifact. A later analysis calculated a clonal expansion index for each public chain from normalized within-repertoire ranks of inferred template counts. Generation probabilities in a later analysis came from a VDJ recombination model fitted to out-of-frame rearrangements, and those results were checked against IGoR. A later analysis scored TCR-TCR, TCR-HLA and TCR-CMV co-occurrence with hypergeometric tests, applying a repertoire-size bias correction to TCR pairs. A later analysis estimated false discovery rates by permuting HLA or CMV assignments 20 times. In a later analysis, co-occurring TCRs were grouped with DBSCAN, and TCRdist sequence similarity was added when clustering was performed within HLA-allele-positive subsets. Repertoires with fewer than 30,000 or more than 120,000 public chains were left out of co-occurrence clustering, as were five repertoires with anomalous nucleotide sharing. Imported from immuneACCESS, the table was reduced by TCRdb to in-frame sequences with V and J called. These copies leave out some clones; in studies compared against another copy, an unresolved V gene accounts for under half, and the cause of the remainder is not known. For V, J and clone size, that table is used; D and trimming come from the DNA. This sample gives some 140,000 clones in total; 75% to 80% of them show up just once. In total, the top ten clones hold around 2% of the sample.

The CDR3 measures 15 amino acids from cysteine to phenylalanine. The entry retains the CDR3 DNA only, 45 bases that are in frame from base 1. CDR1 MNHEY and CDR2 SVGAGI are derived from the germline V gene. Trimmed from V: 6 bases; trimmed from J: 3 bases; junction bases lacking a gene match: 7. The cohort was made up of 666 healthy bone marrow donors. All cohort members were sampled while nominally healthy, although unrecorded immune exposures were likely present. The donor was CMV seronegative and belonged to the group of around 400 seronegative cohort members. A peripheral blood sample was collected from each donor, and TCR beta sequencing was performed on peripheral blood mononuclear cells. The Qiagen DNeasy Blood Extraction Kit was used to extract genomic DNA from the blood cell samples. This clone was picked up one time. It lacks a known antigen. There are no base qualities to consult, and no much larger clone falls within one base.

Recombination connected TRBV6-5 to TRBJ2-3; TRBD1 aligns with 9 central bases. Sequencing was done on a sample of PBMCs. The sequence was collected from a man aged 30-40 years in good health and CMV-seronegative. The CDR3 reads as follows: CASRLGQGKTDTQYF. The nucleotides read TGTGCCAGCAGGTTGGGACAGGGAAAAACAGATACGCAGTATTTT.